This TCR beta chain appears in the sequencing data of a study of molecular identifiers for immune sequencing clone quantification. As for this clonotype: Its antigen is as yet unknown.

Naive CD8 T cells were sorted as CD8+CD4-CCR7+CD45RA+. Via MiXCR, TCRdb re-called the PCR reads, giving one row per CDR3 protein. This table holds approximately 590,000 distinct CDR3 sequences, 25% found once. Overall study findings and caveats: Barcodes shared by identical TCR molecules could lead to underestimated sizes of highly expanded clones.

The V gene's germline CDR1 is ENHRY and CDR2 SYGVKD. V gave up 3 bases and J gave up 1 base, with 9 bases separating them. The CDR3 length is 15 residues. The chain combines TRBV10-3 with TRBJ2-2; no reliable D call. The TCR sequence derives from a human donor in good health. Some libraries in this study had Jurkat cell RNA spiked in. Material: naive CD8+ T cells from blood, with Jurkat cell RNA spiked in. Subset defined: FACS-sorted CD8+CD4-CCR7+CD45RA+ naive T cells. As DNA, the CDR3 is TGTGCCATCAGTGATTTGTGGGGGAACACCGGGGAGCTGTTTTTT. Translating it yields CAISDLWGNTGELFF.